Listed below are T cell receptor beta chains from one sample, sequenced in a study of T-cell reconstitution after alpha-beta-depleted transplantation in children. TCRdb re-called the PCR reads with MiXCR, one entry per CDR3 protein. The table has 250,000 or so distinct CDR3 sequences, less than 9% seen once. Sequences were derived from PBMCs, mostly from graft donor cells, sampled 180 days after TCRalphabeta/CD19-depleted stem cell transplant. All receptors come from a male patient younger than 18 who had a stem cell transplant for acute lymphoblastic leukemia, so the T cells may come from the graft donor. The CDR3 runs from the conserved cysteine through the conserved F or W. Fields, in order: CDR3 protein, V gene, J gene.

CASSPDRVSYEQYF	TRBV13	TRBJ2-7
CSARLGKGKTDTQYF	TRBV20-1	TRBJ2-3
CASSLVADSSGANVLTF	TRBV5-1	TRBJ2-6
CASNHQKLMDGAFF	TRBV11-2	TRBJ1-1
CASTQQGSYEQYF	TRBV27	TRBJ2-7
CASSMMGQGMNEQYF	TRBV9	TRBJ2-7
CATGGQGASYEQYF	TRBV28	TRBJ2-7
CASRPPGTTEQFF	TRBV2	TRBJ2-1
CASSLKGDSYEQYF	TRBV19	TRBJ2-7
CASSEGGGNTEAFF	TRBV2	TRBJ1-1
CASSLTGHGETQYF	TRBV7-3	TRBJ2-5
CASTGRTGELFF	TRBV15	TRBJ2-2
CASSEIAGNYNEQFF	TRBV7-8	TRBJ2-1
CASSVDTWQPQHF	TRBV9	TRBJ1-5
CASSFASGQGYTF	TRBV12-3/TRBV12-4	TRBJ1-2
CASSSNPGEQFF	TRBV7-6	TRBJ2-1
CSARWGWNQPQHF	TRBV20-1	TRBJ1-5
CASSLVVDWAVGNIQYF	TRBV7-9	TRBJ2-4
CASSPRKQETQYF	TRBV18	TRBJ2-5
CASSSENRGHGYTF	TRBV5-4	TRBJ1-2
CSAYETGGGNQPQHF	TRBV20-1	TRBJ1-5
CASSLEGLAGKQFF	TRBV7-6	TRBJ2-1
CASSVWGVGTGELFF	TRBV2	TRBJ2-2
CASSLQSSYNEQFF	TRBV11-2	TRBJ2-1
CASSFSRYSYNEQFF	TRBV7-2	TRBJ2-1
CASSYLTTSREETQYF	TRBV6-5	TRBJ2-5
CASSKGGPPSSYEQYF	TRBV21-1	TRBJ2-7
CASSSPGTRLAEQYF	TRBV27	TRBJ2-7
CSARGWTSGNTGELFF	TRBV20-1	TRBJ2-2
CASSPTGFRGYTF	TRBV18	TRBJ1-2
CASSLARDRGGYTF	TRBV7-9	TRBJ1-2
CASSLAQSTDTQYF	TRBV5-1	TRBJ2-3
CASSTPDTQYF	TRBV6-6	TRBJ2-3
CASSTQTETQYF	TRBV18	TRBJ2-5
CSVHPRTSGGYQETQYF	TRBV29-1	TRBJ2-5
CASSLGDSDEQFF	TRBV7-3	TRBJ2-1
CASSFLGGLNTGELFF	TRBV27	TRBJ2-2
CASSFDPGQGTDTQYF	TRBV7-9	TRBJ2-3
CASRRDLMNTEAFF	TRBV6-1	TRBJ1-1
CSARDLMYTQYF	TRBV20-1	TRBJ2-3
CASSPTTDGSPLHF	TRBV7-9	TRBJ1-6
CASSLWVGGYNEKLFF	TRBV28	TRBJ1-4
CASSLGGLANFWRFF	TRBV5-6	TRBJ2-1
CASSAGTGLYEQYF	TRBV19	TRBJ2-7
CASSQGGGSWETQYF	TRBV4-3	TRBJ2-5
CASSLTGYYGYTF	TRBV28	TRBJ1-2
CASSGGPSYEQYF	TRBV9	TRBJ2-7
CASSLAGFTDTQYF	TRBV12-3/TRBV12-4	TRBJ2-3